This T cell receptor (beta chain) derives from a study of response to subunit inactivated influenza vaccine. Study results and limitations: Each seasonal flu vaccination may recruit only limited new T cells, authors suggested.

This clonotype showed up just a few times. Its antigen is currently unknown. TCRdb reprocessed the RT-PCR reads with MiXCR, giving one entry per CDR3 protein. The sample lists about 610,000 distinct CDR3 sequences; 13% to 15% were seen once. Germline trimming cut 6 bases from V and 4 bases from J; bases unmatched to any gene: 9. The CDR3 is 15 residues long. Germline values: CDR1 DFQATT, CDR2 SNEGSKA (reference sequence). The source material was PBMCs from blood, sampled about 13 days after vaccination. The receptor was isolated from a man over 45 who received an inactivated influenza vaccine. The rearrangement links TRBV20-1 to TRBJ1-6, with 7 bases identical to TRBD1. The CDR3 loop is CSAWDLRGYNSPLHF. The CDR3 nucleotides read TGCAGTGCATGGGACCTCAGGGGGTATAATTCACCCCTCCACTTT.